Listed below are T cell receptor beta chains from one sample, sequenced in a study of blood T cell repertoires in COVID-19. The table came from immunoSEQ multiplex PCR; TCRdb's copy has only in-frame clones and leaves some out. In the table there are more than 200,000 clones, around 89% of which are singletons. Material for sequencing was PBMCs or T cells enriched from blood (not recorded which). These receptors were taken from a woman aged 25-40 years who had recovered from COVID-19. The conserved cysteine and the conserved F or W are not part of the CDR3 here. Each record gives: V gene, J gene, CDR3 protein.

V gene: TRBV4-3
J gene: TRBJ2-7
CDR3 protein: ASSQDRFPRSYEQY

V gene: TRBV27
J gene: TRBJ2-2
CDR3 protein: ASSRTGGSGELF

V gene: TRBV9
J gene: TRBJ2-1
CDR3 protein: ASSDRGGSYNEQF

V gene: TRBV4-2
J gene: TRBJ2-7
CDR3 protein: ASSQGERGLWNEQY

V gene: TRBV6-5
J gene: TRBJ2-3
CDR3 protein: ASSWRLASSTDTQY

V gene: TRBV15
J gene: TRBJ1-1
CDR3 protein: ATSRVLQGGTEAF

V gene: TRBV7-9
J gene: TRBJ2-1
CDR3 protein: ASSLLTSGSNEQF

V gene: TRBV12-5
J gene: TRBJ2-7
CDR3 protein: ASGFAPGSTWGGYEQY

V gene: TRBV11-3
J gene: TRBJ2-2
CDR3 protein: ASSSLETGDNTGELF

V gene: TRBV29-1
J gene: TRBJ1-2
CDR3 protein: SVVPRAYGYT

V gene: TRBV19
J gene: TRBJ1-2
CDR3 protein: ASSGPGQGRGYGYT

V gene: TRBV19
J gene: TRBJ2-1
CDR3 protein: ASSRRGLAGARSSYNEQF

V gene: TRBV9
J gene: TRBJ2-1
CDR3 protein: ASSVVIQGEQF

V gene: TRBV6-2/TRBV6-3
J gene: TRBJ2-7
CDR3 protein: ASSYPLAGVPYEQY

V gene: TRBV7-2
J gene: TRBJ1-2
CDR3 protein: ASSFPTGNYGYT

V gene: TRBV7-3
J gene: TRBJ2-3
CDR3 protein: ASSSGLPPDTQY

V gene: TRBV3-1/TRBV3-2
J gene: TRBJ1-5
CDR3 protein: ASSQMGQPNQPQH

V gene: TRBV6-2/TRBV6-3
J gene: TRBJ2-1
CDR3 protein: ASSPDFSPHNEQF

V gene: TRBV18
J gene: TRBJ1-5
CDR3 protein: ASSPPGGSNQPQH

V gene: TRBV11-3
J gene: TRBJ2-3
CDR3 protein: ASSPGTFTDTQY

V gene: TRBV19
J gene: TRBJ1-2
CDR3 protein: ASSIARTAYGYT

V gene: TRBV3-1/TRBV3-2
J gene: TRBJ1-5
CDR3 protein: ASSPRTGGGPQH

V gene: TRBV19
J gene: TRBJ1-1
CDR3 protein: ASSPVGGNTEAF

V gene: TRBV7-9
J gene: TRBJ1-3
CDR3 protein: ASSLTVSGNTIY

V gene: TRBV3-1/TRBV3-2
J gene: TRBJ2-7
CDR3 protein: ASSQGTNGAYEQY

V gene: TRBV11-2
J gene: TRBJ1-6
CDR3 protein: ASSLKTGGVYNSPLH

V gene: TRBV4-2
J gene: TRBJ1-1
CDR3 protein: ASSQGNRVFNTEAF

V gene: TRBV19
J gene: TRBJ2-1
CDR3 protein: ASSTSGTRSYNEQF

V gene: TRBV7-9
J gene: TRBJ2-7
CDR3 protein: ASSLAGTGRYEQY

V gene: TRBV29-1
J gene: TRBJ2-7
CDR3 protein: SVDDPSRNYEQY

V gene: TRBV28
J gene: TRBJ2-2
CDR3 protein: ASSLAGGGTGELF

V gene: TRBV28
J gene: TRBJ1-6
CDR3 protein: ASSPAWGDSAPLH

V gene: TRBV27
J gene: TRBJ1-1
CDR3 protein: ASSLTGMNTEAF

V gene: TRBV27
J gene: TRBJ1-5
CDR3 protein: ASSSGTGYSNQPQH

V gene: TRBV12-3/TRBV12-4
J gene: TRBJ2-1
CDR3 protein: ASSYRDNEQF

V gene: TRBV3-1/TRBV3-2
J gene: TRBJ2-3
CDR3 protein: ASSQEKTSGSTDTQY

V gene: TRBV30
J gene: TRBJ2-2
CDR3 protein: AWPRGGYTGELF

V gene: TRBV3-1/TRBV3-2
J gene: TRBJ2-1
CDR3 protein: ASRTSGRYNEQF

V gene: TRBV19
J gene: TRBJ1-3
CDR3 protein: ASKVRGTGNTIY

V gene: TRBV5-4
J gene: TRBJ2-7
CDR3 protein: ASSPPPGGGFSYEQY

V gene: TRBV9
J gene: TRBJ1-2
CDR3 protein: ASSAGQGGNGYT

V gene: TRBV20-1
J gene: TRBJ1-5
CDR3 protein: SASGDKPQH

V gene: TRBV3-1/TRBV3-2
J gene: TRBJ1-2
CDR3 protein: ASSPTGDGVYGYT

V gene: TRBV4-2
J gene: TRBJ1-4
CDR3 protein: ASRHGQQNEKLF

V gene: TRBV6-2/TRBV6-3
J gene: TRBJ2-1
CDR3 protein: ASSRSPGEAGGPGEQF

V gene: TRBV7-9
J gene: TRBJ2-7
CDR3 protein: ASSLPGGMYEQY

V gene: TRBV28
J gene: TRBJ1-5
CDR3 protein: ASSSGGYQPQH

V gene: TRBV30
J gene: TRBJ1-1
CDR3 protein: ASQTSLGARTEAF

V gene: TRBV29-1
J gene: TRBJ2-2
CDR3 protein: SAQTGGYTGELF

V gene: TRBV7-9
J gene: TRBJ1-1
CDR3 protein: AGKSTANTEAF

V gene: TRBV11-2
J gene: TRBJ1-1
CDR3 protein: ASSPGTGGHTEAF

V gene: TRBV24-1
J gene: TRBJ2-5
CDR3 protein: ATSDPGQGLALQETQY

V gene: TRBV6-4
J gene: TRBJ2-2
CDR3 protein: ASGRDLNTGELF

V gene: TRBV27
J gene: TRBJ2-7
CDR3 protein: ASSDRGPYEQY

V gene: TRBV7-2
J gene: TRBJ2-3
CDR3 protein: ASSLTGAWPDTQY

V gene: TRBV4-1
J gene: TRBJ1-2
CDR3 protein: ASSLFWSPSRLTNYGYT